The clone carrying this T cell receptor beta chain was seen at least ten times. Its antigen is not identified. As the template, RNA transcripts were used to amplify TCR beta CDR3 regions. HTBI primers were used in a first-round RT-PCR, which preceded a second-round multiplex PCR. Via MiXCR, TCRdb re-called the multiplex PCR reads, giving one row per CDR3 protein. There are almost 400,000 distinct CDR3 sequences in the sample; around 20% occur only once, and 1.5% to 2% lies in the top ten. The sample belongs to a study of Graves' ophthalmopathy and Graves' hyperthyroidism. Notes on the study in general: From stable hyperthyroidism, ophthalmopathy was separated by a 13-signature model with 85% to 90% sensitivity and approximately 84% specificity.

V lost 0 bases, J lost 2 bases, and 13 bases lay in between. From germline, CDR1 is SGHTA and CDR2 FQGNSA. CDR3 length equals 16 residues. Ophthalmopathy in the donors was of moderate-to-severe activity, with CAS ≥3, NOSPECS ≥4 and duration under 3 months. Establishment of the diagnosis relied upon clinical symptoms, serum thyroxine, TRAb, thyroid ultrasound and orbital computed tomography. This clonotype originated in a woman aged 18-30 years with Graves' ophthalmopathy. The chain has TRBV7-2 and TRBJ1-1; D is unclear. Sequenced: peripheral blood. This CDR3 is CASSLAPPDINTEAFF. The CDR3 nucleotides read TGTGCCAGCAGCTTAGCCCCCCCCGACATTAACACTGAAGCTTTCTTT. Complete variable domain (other parts from reference TRBV7-2 and TRBJ1-1): GAGVSQSPSNKVTEKGKDVELRCDPISGHTALYWYRQSLGQGLEFLIYFQGNSAPDKSGLPSDRFSAERTGGSVSTLTIQRTQQEDSAVYLCASSLAPPDINTEAFFGQGTRLTVV.